Sequencing of this TCR beta chain was carried out in a study of blood T cell repertoires in COVID-19. Study at large: Researchers got acute and convalescent COVID-19 samples from the United States, Italy and Spain. T cells, B-cell-depleted T cells, or PBMCs provided the cDNA or gDNA that served as material.

Authors' analysis steps: Amplification from reference gene primers served as the basis for estimated nucleated cell counts. Only in-frame clones appear in the TCRdb table, and some are missing; sequencing was by immunoSEQ multiplex PCR. That table furnishes V, J and clone size, whereas the DNA furnished D and trimming. The sample holds approximately 90,000 clones; 75% to 90% are singletons and the top ten take approximately 1.2%. V lost 0 bases, J lost 2 bases, and 11 bases lay in between. This CDR3 is built from 16 residues. The germline V gene has CDR1 LGHNA and CDR2 YSLEER. Sequencing was done on a sample of peripheral blood. The gene calls are TRBV4-3 and TRBJ2-1; a possible D gene is TRBD2 (5 bases). The sequence was collected from a man older than 75 with active or convalescent COVID-19. DNA for the CDR3: TGCGCCAGCAGCCAAGAGTGGTCTAGCACCTACAATGAGCAGTTCTTC. Residues: CASSQEWSSTYNEQFF.